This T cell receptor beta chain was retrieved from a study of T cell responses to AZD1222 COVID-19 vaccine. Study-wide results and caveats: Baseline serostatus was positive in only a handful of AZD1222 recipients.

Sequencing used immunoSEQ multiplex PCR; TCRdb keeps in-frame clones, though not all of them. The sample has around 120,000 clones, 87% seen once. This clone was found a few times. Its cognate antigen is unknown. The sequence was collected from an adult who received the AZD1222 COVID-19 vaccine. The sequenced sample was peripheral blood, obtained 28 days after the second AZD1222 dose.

The CDR3 loop is CASRMQGTDTQYF. CDR3 in DNA: TGTGCCAGCAGGATGCAGGGTACAGATACGCAGTATTTT. V usage is TRBV11-1 and J usage is TRBJ2-3; a weak D match, TRBD1 (5 bases). V was cut by 6 bases and J by 3 bases, with 10 bases left in between. This CDR3 contains 13 residues. Germline values: CDR1 SGHAT, CDR2 FQDESV (reference sequence).